This T cell receptor beta chain was identified during a study of blood T cells in healthy people across ages. Study-level findings and limits: Without sorted subsets, naive and antigen-experienced compartments could not be conclusively compared.

Concerning this clonotype itself: Antigen specificity is unknown.

Every sample yielded at least 6 million isolated PBMCs. For the second PCR, which ran for roughly 7 to 11 cycles, a sample-barcoded 5' primer and a J-beta primer mix were used. A tag from a template-switch adaptor with 12 random nucleotides marked each cDNA molecule. TCRdb re-called the 5' RACE reads through MiXCR, storing one row per CDR3 protein. Found here are over 1,500,000 distinct CDR3 sequences, 39% of them singletons; the top ten hold about 23%. Germline V gene sequence: CDR1 DFQATT, CDR2 SNEGSKA (reference sequence). This CDR3 contains 14 residues. The V and J ends lost 1 base and 7 bases respectively, with 15 bases between them.

This TCR was sampled from a human donor in good health. The specimen was blood. The rearrangement uses TRBV20-1 and TRBJ2-3; possibly TRBD1 or TRBD2 for D (6 bases each). In DNA, the CDR3 is TGCAGTGCTAGAGTGGGGGGCATCGTGCATACGCAGTATTTT. Its protein product is CSARVGGIVHTQYF.